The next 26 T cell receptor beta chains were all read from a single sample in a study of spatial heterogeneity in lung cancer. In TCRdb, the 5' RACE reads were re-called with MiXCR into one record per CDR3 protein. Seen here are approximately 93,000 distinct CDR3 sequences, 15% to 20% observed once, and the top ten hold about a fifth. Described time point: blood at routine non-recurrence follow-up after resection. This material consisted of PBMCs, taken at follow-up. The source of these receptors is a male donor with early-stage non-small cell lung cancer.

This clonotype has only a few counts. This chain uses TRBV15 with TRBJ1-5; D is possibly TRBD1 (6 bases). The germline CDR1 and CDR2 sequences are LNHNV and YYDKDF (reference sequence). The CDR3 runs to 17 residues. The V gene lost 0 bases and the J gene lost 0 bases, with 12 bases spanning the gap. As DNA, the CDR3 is TGTGCCACCAGCAGAGAGGGGGCCTCAAATAGCAATCAGCCCCAGCATTTT. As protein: CATSREGASNSNQPQHF.

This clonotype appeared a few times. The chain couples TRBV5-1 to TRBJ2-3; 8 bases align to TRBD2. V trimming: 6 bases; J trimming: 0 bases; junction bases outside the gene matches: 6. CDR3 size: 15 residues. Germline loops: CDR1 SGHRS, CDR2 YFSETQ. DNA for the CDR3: TGCGCCAGCACCGGGGGGGAATTTAGCACAGATACGCAGTATTTT. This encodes CASTGGEFSTDTQYF.

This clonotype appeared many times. CDR3 sequence reads: CSARDVWDRAYNEQFF. The CDR3 DNA is TGCAGTGCTAGAGATGTATGGGACAGAGCCTACAATGAGCAGTTCTTC. The chain has TRBV20-1 and TRBJ2-1; 7 nucleotides match TRBD1. The germline gives CDR1 DFQATT, CDR2 SNEGSKA (reference sequence). J gave up 2 bases and V 0 bases, and 7 bases lay outside the gene matches. The length of the CDR3 is 16 residues.

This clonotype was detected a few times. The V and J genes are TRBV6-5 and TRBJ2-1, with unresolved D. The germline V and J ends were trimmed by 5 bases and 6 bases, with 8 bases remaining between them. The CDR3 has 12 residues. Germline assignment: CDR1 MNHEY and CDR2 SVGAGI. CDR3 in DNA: TGTGCCAGCAGTCATGGACCCAATGAGCAGTTCTTC. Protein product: CASSHGPNEQFF.

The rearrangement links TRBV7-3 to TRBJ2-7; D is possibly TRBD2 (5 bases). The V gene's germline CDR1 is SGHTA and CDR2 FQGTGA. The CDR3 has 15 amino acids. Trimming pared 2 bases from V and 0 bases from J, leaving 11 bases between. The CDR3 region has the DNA TGTGCCAGCAGCTTAGGATCGGGGAGCTCCTACGAGCAGTACTTC. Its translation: CASSLGSGSSYEQYF.

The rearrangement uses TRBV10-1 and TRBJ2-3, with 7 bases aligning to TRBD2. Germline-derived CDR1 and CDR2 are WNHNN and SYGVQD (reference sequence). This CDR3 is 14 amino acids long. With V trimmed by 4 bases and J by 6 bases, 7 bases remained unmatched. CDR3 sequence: CASSARLAADTQYF. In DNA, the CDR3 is TGCGCCAGCAGTGCCAGACTAGCAGCGGATACGCAGTATTTT.

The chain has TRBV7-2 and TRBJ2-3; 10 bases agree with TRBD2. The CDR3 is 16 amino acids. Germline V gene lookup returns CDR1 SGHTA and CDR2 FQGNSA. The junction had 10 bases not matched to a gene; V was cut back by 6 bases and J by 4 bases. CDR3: CASSALAGVTPDTQYF. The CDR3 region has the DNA TGTGCCAGCAGTGCTCTAGCGGGGGTCACCCCAGATACGCAGTATTTT. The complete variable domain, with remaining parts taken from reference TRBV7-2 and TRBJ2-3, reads GAGVSQSPSNKVTEKGKDVELRCDPISGHTALYWYRQSLGQGLEFLIYFQGNSAPDKSGLPSDRFSAERTGGSVSTLTIQRTQQEDSAVYLCASSALAGVTPDTQYFGPGTRLTVL.

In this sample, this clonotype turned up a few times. The CDR3, as DNA: TGTGCCAGCAGCTTAGCGGGGGCTGAAAAACTGTTTTTT. Protein product: CASSLAGAEKLFF. The chain uses TRBV7-9 and TRBJ1-4, with D maybe TRBD1 (6 bases). The CDR3 is made up of 13 amino acids. From germline, CDR1 is SEHNR and CDR2 FQNEAQ (reference sequence). Trimming took 0 bases from V and 7 from J, leaving 6 bases between them.

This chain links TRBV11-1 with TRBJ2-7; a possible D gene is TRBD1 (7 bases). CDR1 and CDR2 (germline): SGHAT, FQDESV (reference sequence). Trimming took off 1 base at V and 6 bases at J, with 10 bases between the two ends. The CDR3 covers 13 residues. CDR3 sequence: CASSLGQGGEQYF. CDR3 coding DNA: TGTGCCAGCAGCTTAGGGCAGGGGGGCGAGCAGTACTTC. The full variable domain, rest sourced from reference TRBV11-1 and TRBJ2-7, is EAEVAQSPRYKITEKSQAVAFWCDPISGHATLYWYRQILGQGPELLVQFQDESVVDDSQLPKDRFSAERLKGVDSTLKIQPAELGDSAMYLCASSLGQGGEQYFGPGTRLTVT.

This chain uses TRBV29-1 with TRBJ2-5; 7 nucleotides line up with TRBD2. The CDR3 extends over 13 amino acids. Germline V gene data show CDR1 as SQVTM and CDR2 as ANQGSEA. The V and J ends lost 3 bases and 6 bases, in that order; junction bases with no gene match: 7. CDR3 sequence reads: CSVETSLGQTQYF. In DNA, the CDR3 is TGCAGCGTTGAGACTAGCTTAGGGCAGACCCAGTACTTC. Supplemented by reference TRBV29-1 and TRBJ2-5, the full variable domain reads SAVISQKPSRDICQRGTSLTIQCQVDSQVTMMFWYRQQPGQSLTLIATANQGSEATYESGFVIDKFPISRPNLTFSTLTVSNMSPEDSSIYLCSVETSLGQTQYFGPGTRLLVL.

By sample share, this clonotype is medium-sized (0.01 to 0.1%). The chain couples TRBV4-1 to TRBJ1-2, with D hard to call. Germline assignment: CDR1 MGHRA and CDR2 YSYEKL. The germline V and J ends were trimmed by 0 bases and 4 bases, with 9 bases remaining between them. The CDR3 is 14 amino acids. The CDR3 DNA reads TGCGCCAGCAGCCAAGACGGGGTCAGCTATGGCTACACCTTC. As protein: CASSQDGVSYGYTF.

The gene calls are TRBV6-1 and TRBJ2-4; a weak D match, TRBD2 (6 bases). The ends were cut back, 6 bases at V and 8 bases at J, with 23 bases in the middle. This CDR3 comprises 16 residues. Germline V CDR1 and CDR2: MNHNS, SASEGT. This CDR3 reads CASRGAAGLAKDIQYF. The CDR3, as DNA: TGTGCCAGCAGAGGAGCCGCGGGGCTAGCGAAGGACATTCAGTACTTC.

Here the CDR3 reads CAISEGTDTYYEQYF. The CDR3 region has the DNA TGTGCCATCAGTGAAGGGACCGATACCTACTACGAGCAGTACTTC. This rearrangement joins TRBV10-3 to TRBJ2-7; D tentatively fits TRBD1 or TRBD2 (5 bases each). V was shortened by 3 bases and J by 3 bases, with 15 bases between the two germline ends. Germline V gives CDR1 ENHRY, CDR2 SYGVKD. The CDR3 covers 15 residues.

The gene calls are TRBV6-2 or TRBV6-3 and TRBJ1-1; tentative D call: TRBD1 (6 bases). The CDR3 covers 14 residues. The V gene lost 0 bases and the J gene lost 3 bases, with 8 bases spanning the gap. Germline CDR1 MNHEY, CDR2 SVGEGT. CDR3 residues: CASSYSKGDTEAFF. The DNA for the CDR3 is TGTGCCAGCAGTTACTCGAAGGGGGACACTGAAGCTTTCTTT.

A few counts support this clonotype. This chain's CDR3 is CATGQRGSLQETQYF. In DNA, the CDR3 is TGTGCCACCGGCCAGCGGGGGAGCTTACAAGAGACCCAGTACTTC. J is TRBJ2-5 and V is TRBV24-1, with 8 bases matching TRBD2. The CDR3 is 15 amino acids. Germline CDR1 KGHDR, CDR2 SFDVKD. V lost 9 bases, J lost 2 bases, and 10 bases stayed unmatched.

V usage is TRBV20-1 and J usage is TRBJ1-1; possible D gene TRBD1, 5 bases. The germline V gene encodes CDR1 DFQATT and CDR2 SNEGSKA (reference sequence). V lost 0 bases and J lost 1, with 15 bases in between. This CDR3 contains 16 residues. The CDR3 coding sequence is TGCAGTGCTAGAGATGGTTCAGGGATGGAGAACACTGAAGCTTTCTTT. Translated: CSARDGSGMENTEAFF.

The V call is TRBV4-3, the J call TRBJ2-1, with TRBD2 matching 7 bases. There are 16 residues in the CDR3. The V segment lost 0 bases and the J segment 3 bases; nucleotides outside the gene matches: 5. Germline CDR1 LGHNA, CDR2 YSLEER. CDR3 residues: CASSQDLPSGYNEQFF. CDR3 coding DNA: TGCGCCAGCAGCCAAGATTTACCTAGCGGCTACAATGAGCAGTTCTTC.

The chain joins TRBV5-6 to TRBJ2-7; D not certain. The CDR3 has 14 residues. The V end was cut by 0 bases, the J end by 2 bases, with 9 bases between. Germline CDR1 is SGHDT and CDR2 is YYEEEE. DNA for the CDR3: TGTGCCAGCAGCTTGGGGCCCGGACCCTACGAGCAGTACGTC. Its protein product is CASSLGPGPYEQYV.

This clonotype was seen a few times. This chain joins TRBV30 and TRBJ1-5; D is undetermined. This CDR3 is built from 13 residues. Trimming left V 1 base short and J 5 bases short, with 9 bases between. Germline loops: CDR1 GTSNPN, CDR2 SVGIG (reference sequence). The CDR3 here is CAWSGDPDQPQHF. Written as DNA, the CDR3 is TGTGCCTGGAGTGGGGATCCCGATCAGCCCCAGCATTTT.

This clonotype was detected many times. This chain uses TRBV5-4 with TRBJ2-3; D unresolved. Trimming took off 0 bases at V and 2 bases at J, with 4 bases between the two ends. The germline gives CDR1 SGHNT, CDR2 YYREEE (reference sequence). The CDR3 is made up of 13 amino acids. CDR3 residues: CASSLDFTDTQYF. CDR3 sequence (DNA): TGTGCCAGCAGCTTGGACTTCACAGATACGCAGTATTTT. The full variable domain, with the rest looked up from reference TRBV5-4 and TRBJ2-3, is ETGVTQSPTHLIKTRGQQVTLRCSSQSGHNTVSWYQQALGQGPQFIFQYYREEENGRGNFPPRFSGLQFPNYSSELNVNALELDDSALYLCASSLDFTDTQYFGPGTRLTVL.

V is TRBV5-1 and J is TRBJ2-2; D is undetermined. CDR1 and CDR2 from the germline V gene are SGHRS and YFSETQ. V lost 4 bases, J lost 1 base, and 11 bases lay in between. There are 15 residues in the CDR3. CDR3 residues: CASSVRLRNTGELFF. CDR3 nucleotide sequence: TGCGCCAGCAGCGTTCGGCTACGGAACACCGGGGAGCTGTTTTTT.

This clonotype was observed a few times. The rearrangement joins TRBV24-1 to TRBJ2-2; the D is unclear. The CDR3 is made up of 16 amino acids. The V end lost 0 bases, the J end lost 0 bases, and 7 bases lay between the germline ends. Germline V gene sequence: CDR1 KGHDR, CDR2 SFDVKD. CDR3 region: CATSDLQLPNTGELFF. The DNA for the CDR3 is TGTGCCACCAGTGATTTGCAGTTACCGAACACCGGGGAGCTGTTTTTT.

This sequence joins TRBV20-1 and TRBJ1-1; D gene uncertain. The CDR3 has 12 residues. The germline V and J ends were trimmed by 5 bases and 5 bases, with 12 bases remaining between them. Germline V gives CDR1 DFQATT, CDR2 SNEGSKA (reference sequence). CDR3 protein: CSAGLMETEAFF. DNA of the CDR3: TGCAGTGCTGGATTGATGGAGACTGAAGCTTTCTTT.

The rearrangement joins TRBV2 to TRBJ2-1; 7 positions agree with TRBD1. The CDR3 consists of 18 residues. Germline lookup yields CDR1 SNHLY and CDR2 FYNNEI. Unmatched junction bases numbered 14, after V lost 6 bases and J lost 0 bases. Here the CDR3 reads CASRPNRGGGTSYNEQFF. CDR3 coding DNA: TGTGCCAGCAGGCCGAACAGGGGCGGAGGTACCTCCTACAATGAGCAGTTCTTC. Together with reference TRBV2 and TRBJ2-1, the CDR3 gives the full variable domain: EPEVTQTPSHQVTQMGQEVILRCVPISNHLYFYWYRQILGQKVEFLVSFYNNEISEKSEIFDDQFSVERPDGSNFTLKIRSTKLEDSAMYFCASRPNRGGGTSYNEQFFGPGTRLTVL.

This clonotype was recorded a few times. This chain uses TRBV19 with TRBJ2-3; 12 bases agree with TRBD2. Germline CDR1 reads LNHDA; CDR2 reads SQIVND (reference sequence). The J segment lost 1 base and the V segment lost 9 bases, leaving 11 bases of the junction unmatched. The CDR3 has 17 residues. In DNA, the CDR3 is TGTGCCAGGGAGGAGACTAGCGGGAGTCTCGGCACAGATACGCAGTATTTT. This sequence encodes CAREETSGSLGTDTQYF.

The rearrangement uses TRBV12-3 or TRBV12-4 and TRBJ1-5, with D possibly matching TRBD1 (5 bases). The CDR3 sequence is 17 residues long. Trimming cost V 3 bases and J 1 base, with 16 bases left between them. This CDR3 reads CASSLGGAGRSNQPQHF. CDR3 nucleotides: TGTGCCAGCAGTTTGGGAGGGGCGGGCAGGAGCAATCAGCCCCAGCATTTT.